This entry is about one T cell receptor beta chain. As yet, its antigen is unknown. The sample is drawn from a study of STAT5B mutations in CD4+ large granular lymphocyte leukemia. Notes on the study in general: TRBV06-family usage was enriched in top patient clones (8/27) versus controls (2/35). Without HLA matching, higher CD4+ than CD8+ T-LGLL clonality could reflect small sample size.

With 4 bases removed from V and 0 bases from J, the gap between germline ends came to 13 bases. CDR1 is SGHVS, CDR2 FQNEAQ, per germline. The CDR3 has 15 amino acids. Sequencing was at survey level. Original data processing: Productive clonotypes were detectable down to 2.59 x 10-5 frequency. The data were produced by immunoSEQ multiplex PCR, yet TCRdb's version contains in-frame clones alone and is incomplete. That table supplies the V and J calls and clone size; D and trimming were determined from the DNA. The profile shows about 35,000 clones, under 80% of them singletons. The rearrangement links TRBV7-8 to TRBJ2-7; maybe TRBD2 (6 bases). Source material: CD4+ T cells from blood buffy coats. This sequence originates from a human donor in good health. CDR3 coding DNA: TGTGCCAGCAGCTCGGGGGTTCGAAGCTCCTACGAGCAGTACTTC. Translating it yields CASSSGVRSSYEQYF.